The sequence of this T cell receptor beta chain was determined in a study of T cells in Graves' hyperthyroidism and ophthalmopathy. The study, taken as a whole, reports: Most expanded thyroid clonotypes above 0.001 recurred in blood. Ophthalmopathy, which appeared later, was predicted by the model a median 6.5 months before onset.

Hyperthyroidism patients were newly diagnosed, had disease duration under 2 months, and were aged 18 to 65 years. Exclusions: uncontrolled infection, other autoimmune disease, pregnancy, lactation. The CDR3 covers 17 residues. After removal of 6 bases from V and 9 bases from J, the junction contained 12 bases not matched to a gene. This clonotype was detected only a few times. Its antigen remains unidentified. It was RNA transcripts that yielded the amplified TCR beta CDR3 regions. The HTBI primer set was used in a first-round RT-PCR of the TCR CDR3. TCRdb re-analysed the multiplex PCR reads in MiXCR, keeping a single row per CDR3 protein. The sample includes around 380,000 distinct CDR3 sequences, approximately 13% seen only once; the top ten take around 20%.

The clonotype was recovered from a man aged 25 to 40 with Graves' hyperthyroidism that later progressed to Graves' ophthalmopathy. The sample comprised blood. The gene calls are TRBV12-3 or TRBV12-4 and TRBJ2-1; 15 positions match TRBD2. The CDR3, as DNA: TGTGCCAGCAGACGGACTAGCGGGGGGGGGCCGGGCGGTGAGCAGTTCTTC. It specifies CASRRTSGGGPGGEQFF.